This T cell receptor beta chain derives from a study of beta chain features in type 1 diabetes. Findings and limits, study-wide: For patients, the naive, central memory and Treg TCRB repertoires appeared more alike than for healthy donors. Patients with Type 1 diabetes showed moderately but significantly shorter TCRB CDR3s in all four CD4+ subsets. Diminished insertions and augmented deletions at VDJ junctions characterized type 1 diabetes patients. Sequencing from cDNA could over-represent high-TCR-expressing cells.

Expressed TCRB transcripts were sequenced after all isolated RNA was converted to cDNA. An average roughly 3.6 million reads came from naive, central memory and regulatory T cell samples. Produced via immunoSEQ multiplex PCR; TCRdb's table is partial and in-frame only. Of 150,000 to 170,000 clones detected, 10% appear once; the ten largest clones hold 0.45% to 0.6%. As concerns this clone: Its antigen is unidentified.

This CDR3 comprises 13 residues. Per germline, CDR1 SEHNR and CDR2 FQNEAQ (reference sequence). V was pared by 2 bases and J by 7 bases, with 8 bases between. This clonotype was obtained from a man aged 25 to 40 with type 1 diabetes. Sequencing was carried out using central memory CD4+ T cells from blood. V usage is TRBV7-9 and J usage is TRBJ1-4; D ambiguous. CDR3 sequence: CASSLISGEKLFF. The CDR3 DNA is TGTGCCAGCAGCTTAATATCGGGTGAAAAACTGTTTTTT.